This T cell receptor (beta chain) comes out of a study of Graves' ophthalmopathy and Graves' hyperthyroidism (dated by TCRdb to about 2018). Context from the whole study: Peripheral blood was collected at initial diagnosis, before any treatment. The study used signatures of the TCR beta repertoire to tell Graves' ophthalmopathy apart from Graves' hyperthyroidism and to predict which patients would progress to ophthalmopathy. In total, under 150 blood samples were TCR-sequenced: under 45 ophthalmopathy, under 85 hyperthyroidism and some 17 hyperthyroidism-to-ophthalmopathy patients. To explore V-J signatures that separate ophthalmopathy from hyperthyroidism, a discovery set of about 96 patients was enrolled, consisting of under 50 with ophthalmopathy and 57 with stable hyperthyroidism. For independent validation, a separate cohort was made up of 18 hyperthyroidism patients plus 17 patients who later progressed from hyperthyroidism to ophthalmopathy. In five or six hyperthyroidism patients, the T-cell repertoire of thyroid tissue was compared with the T-cell repertoire of blood. Following sampling, methimazole starting at 30 mg daily was administered to hyperthyroidism patients, and high-dose intravenous methylprednisolone was administered to ophthalmopathy patients. The paper as a whole reports these results and caveats: In cross-validation, the 13-signature model distinguished ophthalmopathy from stable hyperthyroidism with nearly 90% sensitivity and almost 83% specificity, and in the test set the corresponding values were about 80% and 75%. Most expanded thyroid clonotypes with a frequency above 0.001 also appeared in blood, which suggests that blood repertoires may reflect the immune response in the thyroid. No statistical method was used to set the sample size in advance, and the investigators knew which group each participant was assigned to. In validation, the model predicted ophthalmopathy progression with more than 55% sensitivity and roughly 72% specificity; eleven to twelve predicted patients were CT-confirmed with GO in a median of about 6.2 months.

Ophthalmopathy patients were characterized by moderately to severely active disease, a Clinical Activity Score of at least 3, a NOSPECS grade of at least 4, and a disease duration under 3 months. Patients with other autoimmune diseases, uncontrolled infections, pregnancy or lactation were excluded from the study. Diagnosis was based on clinical symptoms, serum thyroxine, TRAb, thyroid ultrasound and orbital computed tomography. Ficoll-Paque density gradient centrifugation was used to isolate PBMCs from around 10 ml of fresh peripheral blood. Trizol reagent was used to extract the total RNA, and its quality was then checked on an Agilent 2100 Bioanalyzer. For repertoire sequencing, TCR beta CDR3 regions were amplified from RNA transcripts. The first round was an RT-PCR using HTBI primers with the Qiagen OneStep RT-PCR kit, and this first round was followed by a second-round multiplex PCR, then size selection and purification. Sequencing of the libraries was carried out on an Illumina HiSeq2000 in paired-end mode with 100 bp reads. As for the authors' bioinformatics: SOAPnuke was used to process the reads, throwing out any read that had adapters, had uncalled bases, had a mean Phred below 15, or lacked an exact constant-primer or identifier match. High-quality paired reads were merged with COPE v1.2.5. Clonotypes were defined as unique nucleotide sequences and were aligned to IMGT TRB V, D and J references using MiTCR v1.1. Only V-J combinations with frequency above 0.0001 were analysed, covering more than 99% of repertoires. A TCR clonal expansion and chaos score per V-J combination was defined as the ratio of F50 clonal expansion to chaos observed in the TCRdist matrix. Welch's t-statistics and random forest were used to narrow the features down to more than 10 V-J combinations, which were then fed into a naive Bayes classifier. The similarity between thyroid and blood repertoires was quantified using the Morisita-Horn index. TCRdb handled the public reads itself, with Q25 trimming in fastp and clone calling in MiXCR, and kept productive beta chains. Each entry merges the rows of one CDR3 protein and shows their most common DNA and genes. TCRdb assigned the V and J calls; the authors' analysis was not used. The sample contains 200,000 to 300,000 distinct CDR3 sequences, around 42% of them found a single time. The ten largest clones capture less than 60% of the sample.

Cut back by 7 bases and 0 bases, the V and J ends lie 9 bases apart. CDR1 is given as WNHNN and CDR2 as SYGVQD, both from the germline V gene (reference sequence). Inclusive of the bounding cysteine and phenylalanine, the CDR3 is 14 residues long. CDR3 DNA is the only sequence kept; it has 42 bases, read in frame from the first base. With regard to this clonotype: No antigen is known for it. Per-base qualities were not stored, and no clone one base away is much larger.

This receptor was taken from an adult man with Graves' ophthalmopathy. The chain is made from TRBV10-1 and TRBJ2-2; the D region possibly corresponds to TRBD1 (5 bases align). Sequenced sample: peripheral blood. The DNA is as follows: TGCGCCAGCATATCAGGGACGAACACCGGGGAGCTGTTTTTT. This codes for CASISGTNTGELFF.